This TCR beta chain was identified during a study of blood T cell repertoires in COVID-19. Study-wide context: T cells, B-cell-depleted T cells, or PBMCs provided the cDNA or gDNA that served as material.

Original methodology: Using reference gene primer amplification, nucleated cell counts were estimated. TCRdb keeps only in-frame clones here, not all; method: immunoSEQ multiplex PCR. V, J and clone size are those of that table, while D and trimming were read from the DNA. There are around 250,000 clones in the sample; roughly 80% occur only once, and about 4% lies in the top ten. Participants' reported clinical history set cohort assignment. V lost 5 bases and J 9 bases, leaving 17 bases between the germline ends. This CDR3 has 14 residues. Germline V CDR1 and CDR2: SGHVS, FQNEAQ. Source material: PBMCs or T cells enriched from blood (not recorded which). V gene TRBV7-8 combines with J gene TRBJ1-5; D unresolved. The sequence derives from a man aged 30 to 39 with acute COVID-19. This chain's CDR3 is CASSPGEAGVPQHF. DNA of the CDR3: TGTGCCAGCAGCCCGGGTGAAGCGGGAGTGCCCCAGCATTTT.